The clone carrying this TCR beta chain was seen many times. Its antigen is currently unknown. This beta chain is a stray read from a library made for alpha chains; its abundance is not meaningful. The record originates from a study of spatial heterogeneity in lung cancer. TCRdb re-derived calls from the 5' RACE reads in MiXCR, one entry per CDR3 protein. Of 14,000 or so distinct CDR3 sequences listed, roughly 4.7% are singletons. Trimming pared 0 bases from V and 5 bases from J, leaving 13 bases between. Germline lookup yields CDR1 LGHNT and CDR2 FRNRAP. The CDR3 is 15 amino acids. Time point denoted: sample taken at primary tumor resection. Around 68 TRACERx patients with early, untreated non-small cell lung cancer donated samples. Unsorted whole RNA samples from tumor, nontumor lung or frozen PBMC were sequenced. Points from the study as a whole: Tumor mutation counts were tracked by expanded intratumoral alpha and beta TCR counts.

The chain joins TRBV12-5 to TRBJ1-1; perhaps TRBD1 as D (6 bases). Here the sequenced sample was lung tumor tissue, taken at surgery. This sequence was found in a female donor with early-stage non-small cell lung cancer. The CDR3 spells CASGLVRGRETEAFF. In DNA form, the CDR3 reads TGTGCTAGTGGTTTGGTAAGGGGGAGAGAGACTGAAGCTTTCTTT.